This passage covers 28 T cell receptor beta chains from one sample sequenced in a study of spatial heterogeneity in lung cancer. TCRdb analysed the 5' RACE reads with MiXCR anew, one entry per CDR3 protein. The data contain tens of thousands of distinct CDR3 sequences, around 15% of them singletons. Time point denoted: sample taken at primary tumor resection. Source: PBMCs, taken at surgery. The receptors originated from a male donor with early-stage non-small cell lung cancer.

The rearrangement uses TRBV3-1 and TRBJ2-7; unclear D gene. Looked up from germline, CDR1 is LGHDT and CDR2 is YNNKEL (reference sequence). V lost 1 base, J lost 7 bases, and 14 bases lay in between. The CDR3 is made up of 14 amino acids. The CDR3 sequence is CASSQGTSTREQYF. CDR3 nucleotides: TGTGCCAGCAGCCAAGGGACCTCGACGAGAGAGCAGTACTTC.

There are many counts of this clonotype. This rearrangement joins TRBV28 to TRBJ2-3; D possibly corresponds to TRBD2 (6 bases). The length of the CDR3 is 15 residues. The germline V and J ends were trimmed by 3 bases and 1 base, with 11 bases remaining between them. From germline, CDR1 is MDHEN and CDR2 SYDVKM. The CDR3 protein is CASSFSLAGTDTQYF. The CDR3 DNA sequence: TGTGCCAGCAGTTTTTCACTAGCCGGCACAGATACGCAGTATTTT.

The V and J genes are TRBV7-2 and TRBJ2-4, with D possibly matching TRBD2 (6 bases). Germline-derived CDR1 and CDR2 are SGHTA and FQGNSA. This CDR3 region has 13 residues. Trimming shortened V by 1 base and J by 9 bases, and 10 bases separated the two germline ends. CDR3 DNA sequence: TGTGCCAGCAGCTTAGACCGGAGGGCCATTCAGTACTTC. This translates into CASSLDRRAIQYF.

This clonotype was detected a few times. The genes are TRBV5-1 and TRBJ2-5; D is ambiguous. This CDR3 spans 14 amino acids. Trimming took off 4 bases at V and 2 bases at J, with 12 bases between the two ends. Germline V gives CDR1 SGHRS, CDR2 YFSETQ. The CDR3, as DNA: TGCGCCAGCAGCAGAACCGGGCCGCAAGAGACCCAGTACTTC. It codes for CASSRTGPQETQYF.

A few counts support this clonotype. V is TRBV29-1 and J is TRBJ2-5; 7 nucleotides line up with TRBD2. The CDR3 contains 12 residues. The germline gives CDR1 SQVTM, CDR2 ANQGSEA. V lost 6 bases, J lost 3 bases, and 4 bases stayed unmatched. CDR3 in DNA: TGCAGCGTCGGGGGGACCGAAGAGACCCAGTACTTC. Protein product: CSVGGTEETQYF.

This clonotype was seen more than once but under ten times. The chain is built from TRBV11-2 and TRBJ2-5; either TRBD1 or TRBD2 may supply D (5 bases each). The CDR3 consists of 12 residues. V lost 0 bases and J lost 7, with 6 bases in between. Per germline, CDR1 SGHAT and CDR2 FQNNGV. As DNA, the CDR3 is TGTGCCAGCAGCTTAGACGGGGCGACCCAGTACTTC. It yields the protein CASSLDGATQYF.

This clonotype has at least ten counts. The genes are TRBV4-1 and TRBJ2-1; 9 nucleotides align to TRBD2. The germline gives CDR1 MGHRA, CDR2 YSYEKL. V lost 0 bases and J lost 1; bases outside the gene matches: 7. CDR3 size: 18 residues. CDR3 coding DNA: TGCGCCAGCAGCCAAGACGCTAGCGGGACCGGGTCCTACAATGAGCAGTTCTTC. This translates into CASSQDASGTGSYNEQFF.

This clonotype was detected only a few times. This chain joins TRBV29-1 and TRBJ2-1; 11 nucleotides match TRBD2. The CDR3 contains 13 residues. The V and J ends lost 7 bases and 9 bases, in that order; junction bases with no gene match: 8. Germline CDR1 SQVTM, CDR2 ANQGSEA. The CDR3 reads CSGLAGGAGEQFF. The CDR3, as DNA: TGCAGCGGTCTAGCGGGAGGTGCCGGTGAGCAGTTCTTC.

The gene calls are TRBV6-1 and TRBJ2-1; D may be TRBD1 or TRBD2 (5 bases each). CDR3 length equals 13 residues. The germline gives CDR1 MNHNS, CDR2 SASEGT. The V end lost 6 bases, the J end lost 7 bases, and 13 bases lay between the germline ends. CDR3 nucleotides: TGTGCCAGCAGACAAGCCGGGACGAATGAGCAGTTCTTC. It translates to CASRQAGTNEQFF.

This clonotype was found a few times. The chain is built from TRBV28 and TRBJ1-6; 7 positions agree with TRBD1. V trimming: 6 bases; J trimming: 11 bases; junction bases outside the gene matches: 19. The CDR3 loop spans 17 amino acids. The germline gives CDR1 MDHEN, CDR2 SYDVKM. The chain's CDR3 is CASRFWVDRAHGPPLHF. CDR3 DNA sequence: TGTGCCAGCAGATTCTGGGTCGACAGGGCTCACGGGCCACCCCTCCACTTT.

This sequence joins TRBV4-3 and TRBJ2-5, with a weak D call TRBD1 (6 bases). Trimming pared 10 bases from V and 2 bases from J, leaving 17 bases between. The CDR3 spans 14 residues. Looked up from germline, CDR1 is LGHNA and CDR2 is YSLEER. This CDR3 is CATSRGGTQETQYF. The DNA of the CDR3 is TGCGCCACCAGTAGAGGGGGAACTCAAGAGACCCAGTACTTC.

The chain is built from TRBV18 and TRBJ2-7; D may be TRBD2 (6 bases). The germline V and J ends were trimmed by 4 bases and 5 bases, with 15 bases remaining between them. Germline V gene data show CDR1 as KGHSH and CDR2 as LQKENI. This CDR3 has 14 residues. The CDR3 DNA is TGTGCCAGCTCACTCCGGGCTAGCGTCGACGAGCAGTACTTC. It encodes CASSLRASVDEQYF.

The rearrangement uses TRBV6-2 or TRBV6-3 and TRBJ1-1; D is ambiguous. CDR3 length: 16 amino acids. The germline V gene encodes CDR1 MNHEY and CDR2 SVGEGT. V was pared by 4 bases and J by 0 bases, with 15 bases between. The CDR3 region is CASSSPRLSMNTEAFF. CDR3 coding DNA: TGTGCCAGCAGTTCACCTAGACTGTCCATGAACACTGAAGCTTTCTTT.

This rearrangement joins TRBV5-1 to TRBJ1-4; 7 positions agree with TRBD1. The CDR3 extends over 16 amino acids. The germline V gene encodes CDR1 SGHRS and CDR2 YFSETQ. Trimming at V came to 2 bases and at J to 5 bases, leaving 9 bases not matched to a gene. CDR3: CASSLGRDSINEKLFF. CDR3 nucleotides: TGCGCCAGCAGCTTAGGCCGGGACAGCATCAATGAAAAACTGTTTTTT.

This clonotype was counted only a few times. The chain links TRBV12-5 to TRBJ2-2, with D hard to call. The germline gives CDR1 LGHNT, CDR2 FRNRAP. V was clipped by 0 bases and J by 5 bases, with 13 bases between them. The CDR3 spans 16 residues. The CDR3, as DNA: TGTGCTAGTGGTTTGGTACTGGTGCCACGGACCGGGGAGCTGTTTTTT. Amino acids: CASGLVLVPRTGELFF.

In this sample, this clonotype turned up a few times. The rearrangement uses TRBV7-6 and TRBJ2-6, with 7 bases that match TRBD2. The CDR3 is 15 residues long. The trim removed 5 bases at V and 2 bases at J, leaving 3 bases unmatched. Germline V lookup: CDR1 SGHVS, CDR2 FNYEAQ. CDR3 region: CASSPGLAGANVLTF. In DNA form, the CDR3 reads TGTGCCAGCAGCCCAGGACTAGCTGGGGCCAACGTCCTGACTTTC. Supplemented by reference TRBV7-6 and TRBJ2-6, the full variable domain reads GAGVSQSPRYKVTKRGQDVALRCDPISGHVSLYWYRQALGQGPEFLTYFNYEAQQDKSGLPNDRFSAERPEGSISTLTIQRTEQRDSAMYRCASSPGLAGANVLTFGAGSRLTVL.

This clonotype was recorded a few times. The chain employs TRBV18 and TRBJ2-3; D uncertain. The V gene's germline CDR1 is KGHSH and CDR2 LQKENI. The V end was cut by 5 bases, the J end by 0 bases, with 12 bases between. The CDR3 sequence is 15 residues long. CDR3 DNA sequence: TGTGCCAGCTCATCATCGACACGAAGCACAGATACGCAGTATTTT. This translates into CASSSSTRSTDTQYF.

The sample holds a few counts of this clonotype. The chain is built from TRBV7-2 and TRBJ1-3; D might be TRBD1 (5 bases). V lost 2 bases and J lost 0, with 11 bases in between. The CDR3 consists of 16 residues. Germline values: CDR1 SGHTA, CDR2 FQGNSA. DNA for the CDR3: TGTGCCAGCAGCTTAAGAACAGGCAACTCTGGAAACACCATATATTTT. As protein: CASSLRTGNSGNTIYF.

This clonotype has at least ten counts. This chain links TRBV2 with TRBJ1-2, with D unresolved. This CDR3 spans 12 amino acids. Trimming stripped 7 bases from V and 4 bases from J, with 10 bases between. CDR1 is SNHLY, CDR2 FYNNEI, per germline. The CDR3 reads CASTRTVYGYTF. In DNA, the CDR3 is TGTGCCAGCACCCGGACGGTCTATGGCTACACCTTC.

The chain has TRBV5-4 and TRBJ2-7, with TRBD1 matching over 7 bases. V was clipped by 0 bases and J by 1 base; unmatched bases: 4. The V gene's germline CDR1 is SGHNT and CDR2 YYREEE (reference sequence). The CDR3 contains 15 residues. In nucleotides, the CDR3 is TGTGCCAGCAGCTTGGCCGGGACAGATTCCTACGAGCAGTACTTC. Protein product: CASSLAGTDSYEQYF.

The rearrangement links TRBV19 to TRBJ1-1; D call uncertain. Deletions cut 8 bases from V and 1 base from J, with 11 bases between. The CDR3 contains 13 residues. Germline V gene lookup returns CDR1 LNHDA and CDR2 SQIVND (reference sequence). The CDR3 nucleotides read TGTGCCAGTGGGGTGACGCGGAACACTGAAGCTTTCTTT. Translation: CASGVTRNTEAFF.

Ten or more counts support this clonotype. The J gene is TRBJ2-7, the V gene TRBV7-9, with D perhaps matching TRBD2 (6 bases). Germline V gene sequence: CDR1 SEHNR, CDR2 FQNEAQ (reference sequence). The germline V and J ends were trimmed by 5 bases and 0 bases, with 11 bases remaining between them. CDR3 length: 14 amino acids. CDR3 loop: CASSQGLSSYEQYF. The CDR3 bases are TGTGCCAGCAGCCAGGGACTTAGCTCCTACGAGCAGTACTTC.

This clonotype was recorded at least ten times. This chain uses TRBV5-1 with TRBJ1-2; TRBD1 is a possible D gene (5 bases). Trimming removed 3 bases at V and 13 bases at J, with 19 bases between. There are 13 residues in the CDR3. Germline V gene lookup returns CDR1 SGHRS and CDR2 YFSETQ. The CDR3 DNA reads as TGCGCCAGCAGCTCCCCTGAGGCCCTGGGGGGCACCTTC. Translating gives CASSSPEALGGTF.

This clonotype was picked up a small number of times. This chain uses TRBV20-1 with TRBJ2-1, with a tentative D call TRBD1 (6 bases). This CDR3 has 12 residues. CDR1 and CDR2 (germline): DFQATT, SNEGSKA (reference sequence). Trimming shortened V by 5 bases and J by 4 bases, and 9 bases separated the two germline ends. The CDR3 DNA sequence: TGCAGTGCTCGAGGACAGTACAATGAGCAGTTCTTC. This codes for CSARGQYNEQFF.

The CDR3 coding sequence is TGTGCCAGCAGCTTAGATAGCGGACCATACAATGAGCAGTTCTTC. Its protein product is CASSLDSGPYNEQFF. V is TRBV11-2 and J is TRBJ2-1; TRBD2 might be the D (6 bases). Germline CDR1 SGHAT, CDR2 FQNNGV. The CDR3 runs to 15 residues. Trimming pared 0 bases from V and 4 bases from J, leaving 10 bases between.

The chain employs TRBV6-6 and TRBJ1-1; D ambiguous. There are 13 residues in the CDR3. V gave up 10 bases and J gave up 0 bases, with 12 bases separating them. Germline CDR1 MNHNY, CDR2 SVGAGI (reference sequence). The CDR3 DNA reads TGTGCCACCCGGAGCCTGATGAACACTGAAGCTTTCTTT. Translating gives CATRSLMNTEAFF.

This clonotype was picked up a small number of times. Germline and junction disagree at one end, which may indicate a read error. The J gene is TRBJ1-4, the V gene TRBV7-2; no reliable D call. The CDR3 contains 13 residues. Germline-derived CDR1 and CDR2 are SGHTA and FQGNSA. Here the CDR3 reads CVSSATRGEKLFF. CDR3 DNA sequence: TGTGTCAGCAGCGCCACCCGCGGCGAAAAACTGTTTTTT.

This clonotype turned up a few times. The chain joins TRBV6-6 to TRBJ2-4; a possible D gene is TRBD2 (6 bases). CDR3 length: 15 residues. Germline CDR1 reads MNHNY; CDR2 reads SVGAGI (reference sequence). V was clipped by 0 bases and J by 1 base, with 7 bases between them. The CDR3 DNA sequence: TGTGCCAGCAGTTACTCAGGAGGGGCCAAAAACATTCAGTACTTC. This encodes CASSYSGGAKNIQYF.